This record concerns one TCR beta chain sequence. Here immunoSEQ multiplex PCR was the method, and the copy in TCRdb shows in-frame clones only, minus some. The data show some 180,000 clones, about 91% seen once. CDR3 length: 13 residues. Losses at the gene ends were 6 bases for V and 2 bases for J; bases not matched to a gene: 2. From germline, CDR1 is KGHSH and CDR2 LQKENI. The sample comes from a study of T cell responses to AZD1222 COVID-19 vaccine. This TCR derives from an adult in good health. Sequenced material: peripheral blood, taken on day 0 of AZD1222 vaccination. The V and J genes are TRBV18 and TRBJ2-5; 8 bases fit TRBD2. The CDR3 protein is CASSRGEQETQYF. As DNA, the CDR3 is TGTGCCAGCTCGCGGGGGGAACAAGAGACCCAGTACTTC. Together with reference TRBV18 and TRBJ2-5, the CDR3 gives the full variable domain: NAGVMQNPRHLVRRRGQEARLRCSPMKGHSHVYWYRQLPEEGLKFMVYLQKENIIDESGMPKERFSAEFPKEGPSILRIQQVVRGDSAAYFCASSRGEQETQYFGPGTRLLVL.